The subject of this entry is one T cell receptor beta chain. Its antigen has not been determined. Qualities for individual bases were not recorded, and no much larger clone is one base off. RNA from unsorted whole blood was extracted with TRIzol reagent, and germline DNA was obtained with the DNeasy Blood & Tissue kit. Patients had chronic HBV infection and were treatment-naive at sampling. Before surgery, approximately 4.3 milliliters of peripheral blood were drawn into K2EDTA tubes. The CDR3 starts with the cysteine, ends with the phenylalanine, and has 18 residues. The entry retains the CDR3 DNA only, 54 bases that are in frame from base 1. The germline V gene specifies SGHAT as CDR1 and FQNNGV as CDR2. These data are taken from a study of tumor-infiltrating lymphocytes in primary liver carcinoma (dated by TCRdb to between 2016 and 2019). Background for the entire study: Surgical resection was performed in China between late 2015 and early 2016 on several patients with histopathologically diagnosed primary liver carcinoma. TCRbeta repertoire sequencing, expression microarrays and whole-exome sequencing were combined in the study across five regions of each liver tumor, with adjacent normal tissue and blood also included. A total of about 35 specimens from 5 patients, comprising 25 or so tumor regions, 5 adjacent noncancerous liver tissues and 5 peripheral blood samples, were covered by TCRbeta repertoire sequencing. Each sample produced roughly 3.65 to 8 million productive TCRbeta reads, and read depth showed no significant difference between tissue types. Hepatocellular carcinoma (four) or combined HCC and intrahepatic cholangiocarcinoma (one) was present in the five patients, who were three men and two women aged 30 to 69 years. The tumors of the five patients were staged as T1-T3 N0M0, with maximum diameters ranging from roughly 4 to 10 cm. Technical replicate repertoires showed high reproducibility, with mean shared-clone rates near 0.89 and correlation coefficients above 0.95.

Study-wide findings and limitations: Comparison of CD4+ and CD8+ T cell repertoires was precluded by the use of bulk unsorted samples. The top 250 clones made up a significantly larger repertoire fraction in tumors than in blood (p = 0.039). Only the TCR beta chain was sequenced, so true repertoire diversity is likely underestimated because unpaired alpha chains were not captured. Only a few patients were included in the study, and the authors note that the findings should be validated in a larger study. Repertoire overlap was higher between tumor regions (mean around 36%) than tumor-adjacent (approximately 17%) or tumor-blood (approximately 14%) pairs, consistent with antigen-driven expansion.

A constant-region primer and ProtoScript II reverse transcriptase were used to reverse-transcribe TCRbeta-specific cDNA from roughly 0.55 ug total RNA. TCRbeta libraries were built with three nested multiplex PCR rounds, a slightly modified ARM-PCR procedure. Each of the first two PCR rounds ran for about 10 cycles using multiplex TRBV1-TRBV30 forward primers together with a Cbeta reverse primer. Sample barcodes and Illumina adapters were added in a final 25-cycle PCR using Deep VentR polymerase. Amplicons of 200-500 bp were gel-purified with a QIAquick gel extraction kit before sequencing. The TCRbeta amplicons were sequenced with 250-bp paired-end reads on an Illumina HiSeq 2500. As for the authors' bioinformatics: Trimmomatic v0.33 was used to quality-trim the reads, and FLASH v1.2.11 was used to merge paired reads so that full CDR3 sequences could be recovered. V, D and J germline segments were assigned to the rearranged TCRbeta sequences by MiGEC v1.2.1b. VDJtools v1.0.0 computed clonotype statistics and Shannon-Wiener diversity indices. Except for diversity analysis, only each sample's 250 most abundant clonotypes were used in subsequent analyses to reduce sampling bias. TCRdb reworked the public reads: Q25 trimming with fastp, MiXCR clone assembly, productive beta chains retained. Merged by CDR3 protein, the rows form single entries marked with the most common genes and DNA. TCRdb assigned the V and J calls; the authors' analysis was not used. The sample table holds approximately 330,000 distinct CDR3 sequences, of which roughly 61% were seen once. The ten largest make up about 6.5% of the sample.

Rearrangement joined TRBV11-2 to TRBJ2-7; the central 15 bases match TRBD2. Sample: peripheral blood. This clonotype originated in a man aged 35 to 55 with primary liver carcinoma and hepatitis B virus infection. The nucleotide sequence is given as TGTACCAACAGCCCTCGGACTAGCGGGAGGGCCCCCTCCTACGAGCAGTACTTC. It translates as CTNSPRTSGRAPSYEQYF.